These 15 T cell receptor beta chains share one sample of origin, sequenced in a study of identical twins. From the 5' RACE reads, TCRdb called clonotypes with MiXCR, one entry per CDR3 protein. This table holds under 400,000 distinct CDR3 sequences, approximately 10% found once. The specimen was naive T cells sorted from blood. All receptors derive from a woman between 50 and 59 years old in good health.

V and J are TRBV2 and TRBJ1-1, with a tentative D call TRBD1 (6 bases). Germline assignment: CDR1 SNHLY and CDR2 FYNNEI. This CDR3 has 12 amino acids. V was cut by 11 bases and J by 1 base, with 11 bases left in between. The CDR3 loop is CAPQGRNTEAFF. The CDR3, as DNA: TGTGCCCCCCAGGGGAGGAACACTGAAGCTTTCTTT.

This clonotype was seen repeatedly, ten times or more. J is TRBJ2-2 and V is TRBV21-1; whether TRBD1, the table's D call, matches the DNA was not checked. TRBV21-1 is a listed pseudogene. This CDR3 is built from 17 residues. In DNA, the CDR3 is TGTGCCAGCAGCAAAGCGGTCGGGGCGAGGAACACCGGGGAGCTGTTTTTT. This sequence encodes CASSKAVGARNTGELFF.

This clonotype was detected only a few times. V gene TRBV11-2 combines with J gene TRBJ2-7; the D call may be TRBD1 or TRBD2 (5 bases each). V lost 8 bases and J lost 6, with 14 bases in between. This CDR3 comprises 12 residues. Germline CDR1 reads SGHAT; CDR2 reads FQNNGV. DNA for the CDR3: TGTGCCAGCCGGGACCGTGGGGGCGAGCAGTACTTC. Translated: CASRDRGGEQYF.

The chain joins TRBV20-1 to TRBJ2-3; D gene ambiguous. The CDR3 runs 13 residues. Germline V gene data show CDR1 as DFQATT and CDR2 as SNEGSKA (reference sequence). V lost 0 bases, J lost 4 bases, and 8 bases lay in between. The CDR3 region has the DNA TGCAGTGCTAGAGATGTATTATCAGATACGCAGTATTTT. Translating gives CSARDVLSDTQYF.

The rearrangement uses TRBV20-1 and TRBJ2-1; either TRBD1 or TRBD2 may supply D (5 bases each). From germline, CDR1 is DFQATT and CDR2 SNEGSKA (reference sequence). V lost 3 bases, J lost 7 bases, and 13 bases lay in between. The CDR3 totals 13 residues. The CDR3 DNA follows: TGCAGTGCTAGCCAGGGAGTAGAGAATGAGCAGTTCTTC. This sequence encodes CSASQGVENEQFF.

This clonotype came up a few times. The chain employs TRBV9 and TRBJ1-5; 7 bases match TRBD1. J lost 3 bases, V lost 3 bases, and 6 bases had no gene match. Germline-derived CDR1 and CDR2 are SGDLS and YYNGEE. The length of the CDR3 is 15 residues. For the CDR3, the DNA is TGTGCCAGCAGCGCTACAGGGGTTCCCAATCAGCCCCAGCATTTT. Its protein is CASSATGVPNQPQHF.

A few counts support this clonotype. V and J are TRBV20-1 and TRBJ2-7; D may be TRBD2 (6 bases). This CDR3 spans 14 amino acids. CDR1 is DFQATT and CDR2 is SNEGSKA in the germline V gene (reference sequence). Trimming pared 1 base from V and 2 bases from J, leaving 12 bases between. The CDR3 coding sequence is TGCAGTGCTAGAGGACTAGACGTAACCTACGAGCAGTACGTC. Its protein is CSARGLDVTYEQYV.

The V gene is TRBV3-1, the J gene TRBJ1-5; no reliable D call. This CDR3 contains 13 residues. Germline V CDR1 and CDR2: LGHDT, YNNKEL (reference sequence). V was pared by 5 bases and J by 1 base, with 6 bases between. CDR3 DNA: TGTGCCAGCAGCAAGAAGAGCAATCAGCCCCAGCATTTT. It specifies CASSKKSNQPQHF.

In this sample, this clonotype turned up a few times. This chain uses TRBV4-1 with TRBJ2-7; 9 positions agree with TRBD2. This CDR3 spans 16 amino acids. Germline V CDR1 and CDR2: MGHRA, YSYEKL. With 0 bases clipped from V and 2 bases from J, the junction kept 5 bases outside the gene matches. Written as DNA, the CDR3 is TGCGCCAGCAGCCAAGAGTCGCTAGCGGGAACCTACGAGCAGTACTTC. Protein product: CASSQESLAGTYEQYF.

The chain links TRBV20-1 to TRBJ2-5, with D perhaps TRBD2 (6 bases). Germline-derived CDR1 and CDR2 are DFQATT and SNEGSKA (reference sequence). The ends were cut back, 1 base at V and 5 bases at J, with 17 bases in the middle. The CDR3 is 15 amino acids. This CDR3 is CSARVLTGLDETQYF. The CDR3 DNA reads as TGCAGTGCTAGAGTTCTGACGGGACTTGATGAGACCCAGTACTTC.

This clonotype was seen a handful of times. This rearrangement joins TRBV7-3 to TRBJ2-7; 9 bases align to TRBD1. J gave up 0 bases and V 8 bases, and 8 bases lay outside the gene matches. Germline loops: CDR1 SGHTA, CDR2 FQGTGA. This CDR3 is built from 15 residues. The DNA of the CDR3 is TGTGCCAGCTCCCAGGGACAGGGAAACTCCTACGAGCAGTACTTC. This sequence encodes CASSQGQGNSYEQYF.

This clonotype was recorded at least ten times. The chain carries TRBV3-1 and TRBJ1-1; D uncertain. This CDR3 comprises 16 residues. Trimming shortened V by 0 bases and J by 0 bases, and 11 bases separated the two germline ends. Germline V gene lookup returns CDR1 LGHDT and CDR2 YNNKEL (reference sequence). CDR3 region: CASSQDALTVNTEAFF. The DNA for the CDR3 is TGTGCCAGCAGCCAAGACGCTTTGACTGTGAACACTGAAGCTTTCTTT.

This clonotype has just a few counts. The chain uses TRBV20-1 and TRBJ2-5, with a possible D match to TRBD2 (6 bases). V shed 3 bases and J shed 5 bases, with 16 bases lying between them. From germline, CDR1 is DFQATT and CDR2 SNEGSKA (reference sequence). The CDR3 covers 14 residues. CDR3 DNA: TGCAGTGCTAGGCTGGAGGGCCGAGCGGAGACCCAGTACTTC. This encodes CSARLEGRAETQYF.

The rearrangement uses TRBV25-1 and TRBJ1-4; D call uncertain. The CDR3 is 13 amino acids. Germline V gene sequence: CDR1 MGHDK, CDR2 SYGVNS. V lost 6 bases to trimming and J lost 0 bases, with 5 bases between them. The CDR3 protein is CASRHATNEKLFF. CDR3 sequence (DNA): TGTGCCAGCAGGCACGCAACTAATGAAAAACTGTTTTTT.

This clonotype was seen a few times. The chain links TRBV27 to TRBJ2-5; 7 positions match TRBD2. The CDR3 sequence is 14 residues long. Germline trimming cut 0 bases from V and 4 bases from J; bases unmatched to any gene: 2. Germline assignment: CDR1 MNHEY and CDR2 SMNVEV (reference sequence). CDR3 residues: CASSLSGGRETQYF. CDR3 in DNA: TGTGCCAGCAGTTTATCAGGCGGGAGAGAGACCCAGTACTTC.